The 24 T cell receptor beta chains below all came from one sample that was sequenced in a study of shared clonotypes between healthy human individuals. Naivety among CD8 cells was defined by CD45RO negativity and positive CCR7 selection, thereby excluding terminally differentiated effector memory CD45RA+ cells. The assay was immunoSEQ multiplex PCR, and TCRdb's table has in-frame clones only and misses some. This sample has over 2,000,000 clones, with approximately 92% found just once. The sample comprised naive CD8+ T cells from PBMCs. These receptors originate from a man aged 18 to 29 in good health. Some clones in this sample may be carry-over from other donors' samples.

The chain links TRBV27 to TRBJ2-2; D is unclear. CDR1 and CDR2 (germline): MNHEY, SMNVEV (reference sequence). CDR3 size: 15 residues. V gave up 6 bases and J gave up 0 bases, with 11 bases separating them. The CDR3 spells CASRSTFANTGELFF. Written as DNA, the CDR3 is TGTGCCAGCAGGTCGACGTTCGCGAACACCGGGGAGCTGTTTTTT.

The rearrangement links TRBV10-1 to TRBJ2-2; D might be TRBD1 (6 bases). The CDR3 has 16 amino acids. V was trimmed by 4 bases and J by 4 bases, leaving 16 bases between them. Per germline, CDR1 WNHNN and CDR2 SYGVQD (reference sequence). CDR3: CASSVARQASTGELFF. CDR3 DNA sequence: TGCGCCAGCAGTGTTGCTAGACAGGCCTCCACCGGGGAGCTGTTTTTT.

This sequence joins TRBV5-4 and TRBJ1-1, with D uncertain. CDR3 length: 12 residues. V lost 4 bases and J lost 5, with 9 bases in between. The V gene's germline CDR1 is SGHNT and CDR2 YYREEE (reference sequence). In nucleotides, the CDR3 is TGTGCCAGCAGCGAGACCGGGACTGAAGCTTTCTTT. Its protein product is CASSETGTEAFF.

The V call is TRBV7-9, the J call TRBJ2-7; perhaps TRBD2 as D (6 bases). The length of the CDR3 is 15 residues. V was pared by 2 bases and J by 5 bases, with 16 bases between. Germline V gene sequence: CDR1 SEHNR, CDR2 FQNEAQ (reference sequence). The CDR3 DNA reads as TGTGCCAGCAGCTTATCTTACGGGAGCAACGACGAGCAGTACTTC. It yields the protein CASSLSYGSNDEQYF.

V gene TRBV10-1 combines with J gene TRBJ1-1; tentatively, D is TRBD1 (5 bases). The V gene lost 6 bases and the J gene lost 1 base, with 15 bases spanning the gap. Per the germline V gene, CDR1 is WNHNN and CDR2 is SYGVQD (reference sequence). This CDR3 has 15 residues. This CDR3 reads CASRDNQGTNTEAFF. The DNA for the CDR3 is TGCGCCAGCAGGGATAATCAGGGCACGAACACTGAAGCTTTCTTT.

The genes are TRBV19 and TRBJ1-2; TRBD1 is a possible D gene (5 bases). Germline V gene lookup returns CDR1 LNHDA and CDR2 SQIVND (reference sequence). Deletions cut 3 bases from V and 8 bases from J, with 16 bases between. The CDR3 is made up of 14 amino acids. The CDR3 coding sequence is TGTGCCAGTAGTATGAGTAATGGGGCGCGCGGCTACACCTTC. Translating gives CASSMSNGARGYTF.

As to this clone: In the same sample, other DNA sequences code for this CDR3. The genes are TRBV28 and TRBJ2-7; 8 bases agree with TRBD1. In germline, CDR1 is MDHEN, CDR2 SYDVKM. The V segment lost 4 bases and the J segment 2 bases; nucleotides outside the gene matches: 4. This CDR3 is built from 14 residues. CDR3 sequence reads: CASSSGTGAYEQYF. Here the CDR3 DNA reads TGTGCCAGCAGTTCAGGGACAGGCGCCTACGAGCAGTACTTC.

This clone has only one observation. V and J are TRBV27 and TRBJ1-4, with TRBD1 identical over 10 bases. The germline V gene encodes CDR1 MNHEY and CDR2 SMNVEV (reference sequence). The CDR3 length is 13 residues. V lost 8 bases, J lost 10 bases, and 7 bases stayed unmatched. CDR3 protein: CASRGQGPGKLFF. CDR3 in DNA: TGTGCCAGCCGGGGACAGGGGCCGGGAAAACTGTTTTTT.

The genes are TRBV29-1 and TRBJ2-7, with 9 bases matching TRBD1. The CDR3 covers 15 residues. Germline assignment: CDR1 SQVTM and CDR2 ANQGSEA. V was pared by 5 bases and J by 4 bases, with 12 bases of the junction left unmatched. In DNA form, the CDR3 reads TGCAGCGTTACCATCACCGGGACAGGGTTTTACGAGCAGTACTTC. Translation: CSVTITGTGFYEQYF.

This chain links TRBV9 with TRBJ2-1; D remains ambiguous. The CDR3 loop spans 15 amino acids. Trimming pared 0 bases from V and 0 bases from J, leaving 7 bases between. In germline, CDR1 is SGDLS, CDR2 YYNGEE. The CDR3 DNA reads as TGTGCCAGCAGCGTAGAGTGGGACTCCTACAATGAGCAGTTCTTC. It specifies CASSVEWDSYNEQFF.

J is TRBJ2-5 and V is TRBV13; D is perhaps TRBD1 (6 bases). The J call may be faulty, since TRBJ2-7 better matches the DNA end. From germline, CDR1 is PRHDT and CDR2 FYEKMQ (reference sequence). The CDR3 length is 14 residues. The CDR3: CASSLTGSGGEQYF. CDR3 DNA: TGTGCCAGCAGTTTAACAGGGTCAGGCGGCGAGCAGTACTTC.

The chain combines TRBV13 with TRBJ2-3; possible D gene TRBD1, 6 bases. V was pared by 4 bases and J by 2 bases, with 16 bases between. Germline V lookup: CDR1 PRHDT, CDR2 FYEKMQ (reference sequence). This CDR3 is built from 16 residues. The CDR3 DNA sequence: TGTGCCAGCAGCTCACACAGGGATGGGTTCACAGATACGCAGTATTTT. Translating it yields CASSSHRDGFTDTQYF.

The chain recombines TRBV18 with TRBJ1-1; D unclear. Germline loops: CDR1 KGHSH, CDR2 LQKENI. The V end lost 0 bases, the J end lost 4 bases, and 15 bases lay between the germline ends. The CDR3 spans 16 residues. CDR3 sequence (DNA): TGTGCCAGCTCACCACCCGAGGACCAGGTGGGCACTGAAGCTTTCTTT. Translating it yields CASSPPEDQVGTEAFF. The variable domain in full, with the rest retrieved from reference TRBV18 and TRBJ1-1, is NAGVMQNPRHLVRRRGQEARLRCSPMKGHSHVYWYRQLPEEGLKFMVYLQKENIIDESGMPKERFSAEFPKEGPSILRIQQVVRGDSAAYFCASSPPEDQVGTEAFFGQGTRLTVV.

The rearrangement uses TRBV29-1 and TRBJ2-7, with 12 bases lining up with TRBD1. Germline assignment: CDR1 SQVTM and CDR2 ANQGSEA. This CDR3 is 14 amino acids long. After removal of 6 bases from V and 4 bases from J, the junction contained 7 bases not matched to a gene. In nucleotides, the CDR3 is TGCAGCGTCCAGAGGGACAGGGGGCTTTACGAGCAGTACTTC. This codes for CSVQRDRGLYEQYF.

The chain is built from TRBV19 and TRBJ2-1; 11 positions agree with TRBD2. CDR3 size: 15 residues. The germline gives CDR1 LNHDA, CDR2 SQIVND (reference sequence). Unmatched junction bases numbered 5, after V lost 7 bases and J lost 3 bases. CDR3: CASNSLAGVYNEQFF. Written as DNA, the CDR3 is TGTGCCAGTAATTCACTAGCGGGAGTCTACAATGAGCAGTTCTTC.

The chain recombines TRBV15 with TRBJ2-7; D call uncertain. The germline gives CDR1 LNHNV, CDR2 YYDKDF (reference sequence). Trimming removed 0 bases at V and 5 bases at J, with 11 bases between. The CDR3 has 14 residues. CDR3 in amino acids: CATSRDKAGNEQYF. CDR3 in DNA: TGTGCCACCAGCAGAGATAAGGCCGGCAACGAGCAGTACTTC.

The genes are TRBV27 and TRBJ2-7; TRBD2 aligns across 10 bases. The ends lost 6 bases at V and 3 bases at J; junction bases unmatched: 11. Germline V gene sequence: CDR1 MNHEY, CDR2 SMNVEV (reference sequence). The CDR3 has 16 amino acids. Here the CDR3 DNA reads TGTGCCAGCAGCCCGTACTACGGACTAGCGGACTACGAGCAGTACTTC. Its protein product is CASSPYYGLADYEQYF.

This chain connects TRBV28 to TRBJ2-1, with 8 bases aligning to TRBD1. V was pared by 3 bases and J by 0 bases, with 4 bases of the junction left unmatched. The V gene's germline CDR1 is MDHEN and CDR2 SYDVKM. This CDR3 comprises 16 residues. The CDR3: CASSFGTGRSYNEQFF. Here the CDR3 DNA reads TGTGCCAGCAGTTTTGGGACAGGACGCTCCTACAATGAGCAGTTCTTC.

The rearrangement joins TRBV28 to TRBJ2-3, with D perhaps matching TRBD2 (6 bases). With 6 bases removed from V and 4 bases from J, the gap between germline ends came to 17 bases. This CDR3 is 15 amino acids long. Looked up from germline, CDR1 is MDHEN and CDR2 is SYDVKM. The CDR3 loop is CASRPTGSSADTQYF. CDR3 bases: TGTGCCAGCAGACCGACCGGGTCTAGCGCAGATACGCAGTATTTT.

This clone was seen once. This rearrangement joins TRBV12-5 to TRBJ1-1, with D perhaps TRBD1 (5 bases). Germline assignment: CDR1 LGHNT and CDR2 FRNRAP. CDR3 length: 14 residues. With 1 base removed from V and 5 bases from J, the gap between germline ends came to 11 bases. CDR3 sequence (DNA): TGTGCTAGTGGTTTGGGCCAGGGAGTGACTGAAGCTTTCTTT. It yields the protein CASGLGQGVTEAFF.

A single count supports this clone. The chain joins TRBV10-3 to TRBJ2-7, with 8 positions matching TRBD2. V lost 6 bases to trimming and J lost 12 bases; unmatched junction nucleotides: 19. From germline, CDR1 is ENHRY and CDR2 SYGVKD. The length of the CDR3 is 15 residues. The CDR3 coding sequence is TGTGCCATCAGCAATAACGGGACTAGAGGTGCGGGGCTGTACTTC. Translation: CAISNNGTRGAGLYF.

The CDR3 sequence: CASSLDDRARNEQFF. CDR3 nucleotides: TGTGCCAGCAGCCTGGATGACAGGGCCAGGAATGAGCAGTTCTTC. The rearrangement joins TRBV5-6 to TRBJ2-1, with 7 bases fitting TRBD1. J lost 7 bases, V lost 4 bases, and 11 bases had no gene match. The CDR3 consists of 15 residues. In germline, CDR1 is SGHDT, CDR2 YYEEEE.

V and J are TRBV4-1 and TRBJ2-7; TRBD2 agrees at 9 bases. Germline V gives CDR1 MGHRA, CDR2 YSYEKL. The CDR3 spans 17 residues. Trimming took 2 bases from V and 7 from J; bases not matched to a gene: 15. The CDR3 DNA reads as TGCGCCAGCAGCCAAAAAAGCGTGGTTAGCGGGAGATCTGAGCAGTACTTC. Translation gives CASSQKSVVSGRSEQYF.

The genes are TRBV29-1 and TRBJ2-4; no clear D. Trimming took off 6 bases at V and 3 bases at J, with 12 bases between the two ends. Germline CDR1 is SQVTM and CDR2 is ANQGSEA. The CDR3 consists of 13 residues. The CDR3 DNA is TGCAGCGTGACCACTAATGGCAAAAACATTCAGTACTTC. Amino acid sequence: CSVTTNGKNIQYF.